What follows describes a single TCR beta chain. Antigen specificity is unknown. The sample comes from a study of OX40 agonist ivuxolimab in advanced cancers. Study in general: Of mixed ages from about 20 to 90 and averaging roughly 66 years, the group was roughly 85% male. Three patients had partial responses: one hepatocellular carcinoma, two cutaneous melanoma. Whole-study findings and limits: Researchers report that CD8+ T cells had, on average, more expanded clones than CD4+.

Sequenced by immunoSEQ multiplex PCR; TCRdb stores in-frame clones only, minus some. The sample lists some 11,000 clones; approximately 86% were seen once. V was pared by 4 bases and J by 2 bases, with 9 bases of the junction left unmatched. CDR1 and CDR2 from the germline V gene are SEHNR and FQNEAQ (reference sequence). The CDR3 runs 16 residues. V is TRBV7-9 and J is TRBJ2-7; 9 bases fit TRBD1. The clonotype was recovered from an adult with an advanced solid tumor such as melanoma, head and neck, liver or kidney cancer. Sequencing used CD4+ or CD8+ T cells sorted from blood, obtained in a trial of the OX40 agonist ivuxolimab. The CDR3 loop is CASSYTGGTNPYEQYF. DNA of the CDR3: TGTGCCAGCAGCTATACAGGGGGCACCAACCCCTACGAGCAGTACTTC.